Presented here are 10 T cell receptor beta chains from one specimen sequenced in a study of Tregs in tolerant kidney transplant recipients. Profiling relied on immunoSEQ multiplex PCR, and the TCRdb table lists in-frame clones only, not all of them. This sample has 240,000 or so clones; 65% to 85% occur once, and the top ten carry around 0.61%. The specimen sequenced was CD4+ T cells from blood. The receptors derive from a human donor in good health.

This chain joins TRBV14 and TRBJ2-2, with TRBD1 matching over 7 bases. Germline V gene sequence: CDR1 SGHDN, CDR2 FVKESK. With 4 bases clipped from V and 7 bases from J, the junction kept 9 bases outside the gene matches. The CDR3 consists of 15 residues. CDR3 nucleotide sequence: TGTGCCAGCAGCCCCCTCGAACGGACAGGCGGGGAGCTGTTTTTT. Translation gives CASSPLERTGGELFF.

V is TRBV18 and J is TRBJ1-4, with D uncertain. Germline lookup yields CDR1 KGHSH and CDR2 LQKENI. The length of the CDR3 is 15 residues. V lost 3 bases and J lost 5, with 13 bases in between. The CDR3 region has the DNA TGTGCCAGCTCACCGTCTTTCGCCGCCAATGAAAAACTGTTTTTT. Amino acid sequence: CASSPSFAANEKLFF.

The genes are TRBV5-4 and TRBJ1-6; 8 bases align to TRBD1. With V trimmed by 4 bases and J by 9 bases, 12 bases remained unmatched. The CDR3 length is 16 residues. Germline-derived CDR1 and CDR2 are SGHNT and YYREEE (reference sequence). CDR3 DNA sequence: TGTGCCAGCAGCCCCGGGACAGGATGGCTGGCTTCACCCCTCCACTTT. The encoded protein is CASSPGTGWLASPLHF.

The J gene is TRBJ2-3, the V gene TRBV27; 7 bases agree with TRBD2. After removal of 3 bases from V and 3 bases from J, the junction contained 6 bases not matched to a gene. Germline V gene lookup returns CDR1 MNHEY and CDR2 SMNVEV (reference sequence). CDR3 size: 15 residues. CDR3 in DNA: TGTGCCAGCAGTTTCAGGACGGGAGGTACAGATACGCAGTATTTT. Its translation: CASSFRTGGTDTQYF.

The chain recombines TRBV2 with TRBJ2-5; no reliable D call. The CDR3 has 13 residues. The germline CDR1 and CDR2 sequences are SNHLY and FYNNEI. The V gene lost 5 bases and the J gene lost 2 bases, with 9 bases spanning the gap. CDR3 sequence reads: CASSSSEQETQYF. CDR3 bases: TGTGCCAGCAGTTCCTCGGAACAAGAGACCCAGTACTTC.

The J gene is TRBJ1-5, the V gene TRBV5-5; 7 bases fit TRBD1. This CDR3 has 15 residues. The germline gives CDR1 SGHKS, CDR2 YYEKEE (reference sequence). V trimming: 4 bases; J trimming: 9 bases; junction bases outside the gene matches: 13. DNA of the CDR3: TGTGCCAGCAGCCCCAAAACAGGGGTCGGGTTGCCCCAGCATTTT. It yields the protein CASSPKTGVGLPQHF.

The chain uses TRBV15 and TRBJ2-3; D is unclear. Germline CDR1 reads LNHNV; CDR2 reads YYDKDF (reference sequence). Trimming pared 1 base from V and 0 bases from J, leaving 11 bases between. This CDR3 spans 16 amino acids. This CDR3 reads CATSRGPDSSTDTQYF. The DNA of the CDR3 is TGTGCCACCAGCAGAGGCCCCGACTCAAGCACAGATACGCAGTATTTT.

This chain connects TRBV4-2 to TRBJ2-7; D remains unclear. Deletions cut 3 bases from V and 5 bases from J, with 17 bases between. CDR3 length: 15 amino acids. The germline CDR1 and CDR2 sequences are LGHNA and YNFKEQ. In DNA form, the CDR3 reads TGTGCCAGCAGCCACGGGCAGCATTCGTCCGACGAGCAGTACTTC. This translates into CASSHGQHSSDEQYF.

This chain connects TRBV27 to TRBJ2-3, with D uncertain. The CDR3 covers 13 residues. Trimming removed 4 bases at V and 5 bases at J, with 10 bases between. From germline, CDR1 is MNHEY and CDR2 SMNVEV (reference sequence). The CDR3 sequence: CASSWGPGDTQYF. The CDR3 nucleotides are TGTGCCAGCAGTTGGGGTCCGGGAGATACGCAGTATTTT.

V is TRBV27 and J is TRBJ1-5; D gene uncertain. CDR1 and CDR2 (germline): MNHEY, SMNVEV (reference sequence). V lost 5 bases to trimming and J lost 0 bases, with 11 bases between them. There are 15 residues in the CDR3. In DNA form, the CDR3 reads TGTGCCAGCAGTCCATTACAGTATAGCAATCAGCCCCAGCATTTT. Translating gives CASSPLQYSNQPQHF.